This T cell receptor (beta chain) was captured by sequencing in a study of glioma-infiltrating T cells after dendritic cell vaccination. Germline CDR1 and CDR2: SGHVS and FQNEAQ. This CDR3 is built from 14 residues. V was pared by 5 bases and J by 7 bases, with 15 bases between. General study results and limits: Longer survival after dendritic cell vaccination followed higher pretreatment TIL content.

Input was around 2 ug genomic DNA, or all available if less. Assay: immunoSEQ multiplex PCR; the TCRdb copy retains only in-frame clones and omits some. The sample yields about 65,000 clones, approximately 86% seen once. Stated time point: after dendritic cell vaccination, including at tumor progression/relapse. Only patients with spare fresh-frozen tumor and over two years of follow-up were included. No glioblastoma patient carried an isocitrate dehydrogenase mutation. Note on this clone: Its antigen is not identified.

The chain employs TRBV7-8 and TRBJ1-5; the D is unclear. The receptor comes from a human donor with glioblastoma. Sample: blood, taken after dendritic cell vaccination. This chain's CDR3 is CASSADDRGQPQHF. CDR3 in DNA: TGTGCCAGCAGCGCGGACGATCGGGGACAGCCCCAGCATTTT. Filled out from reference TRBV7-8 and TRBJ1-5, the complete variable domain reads GAGVSQSPRYKVAKRGQDVALRCDPISGHVSLFWYQQALGQGPEFLTYFQNEAQLDKSGLPSDRFFAERPEGSVSTLKIQRTQQEDSAVYLCASSADDRGQPQHFGDGTRLSIL.